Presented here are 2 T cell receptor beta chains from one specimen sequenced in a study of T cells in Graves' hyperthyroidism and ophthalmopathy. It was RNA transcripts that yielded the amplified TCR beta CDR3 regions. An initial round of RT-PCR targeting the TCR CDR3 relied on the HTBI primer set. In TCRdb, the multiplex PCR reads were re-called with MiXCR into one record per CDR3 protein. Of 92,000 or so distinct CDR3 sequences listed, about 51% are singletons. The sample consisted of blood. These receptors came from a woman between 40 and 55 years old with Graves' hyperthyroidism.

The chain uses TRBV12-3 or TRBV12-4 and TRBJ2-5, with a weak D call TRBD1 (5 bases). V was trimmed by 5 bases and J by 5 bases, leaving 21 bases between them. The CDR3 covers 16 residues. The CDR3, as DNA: TGTGCCAGCAGTCCGCGACTTGGACAACCAGGGGAGACCCAGTACTTC. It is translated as CASSPRLGQPGETQYF.

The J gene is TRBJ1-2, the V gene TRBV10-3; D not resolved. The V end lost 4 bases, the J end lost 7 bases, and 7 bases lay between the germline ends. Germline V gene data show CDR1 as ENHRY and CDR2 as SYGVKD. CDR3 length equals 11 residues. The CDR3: CAISGGFGYTF. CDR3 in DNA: TGTGCCATCAGTGGGGGATTTGGCTACACCTTC.